This TCR beta chain is drawn from a study of shared clonotypes between healthy human individuals. V dropped 3 bases and J dropped 9; count of bases not matched to a gene: 9. The CDR3 spans 15 residues. CDR1 is WNHNN, CDR2 SYGVQD, per germline (reference sequence). TCRdb's copy holds only in-frame clones and misses some; the assay was immunoSEQ multiplex PCR. The sample contains around 700,000 clones, more than 70% of which appear only once. The sequence was obtained from a woman younger than 45 in good health. The V and J genes are TRBV10-1 and TRBJ2-1; 9 bases map to TRBD2. What was sequenced was memory CD4+ T cells sorted from blood. Stated subset: CD45RA-negative fraction. The CDR3 DNA is TGCGCCAGCAGTGATAAGGGACTAGCAAGGAGTGAGCAGTTCTTC. Residues: CASSDKGLARSEQFF.